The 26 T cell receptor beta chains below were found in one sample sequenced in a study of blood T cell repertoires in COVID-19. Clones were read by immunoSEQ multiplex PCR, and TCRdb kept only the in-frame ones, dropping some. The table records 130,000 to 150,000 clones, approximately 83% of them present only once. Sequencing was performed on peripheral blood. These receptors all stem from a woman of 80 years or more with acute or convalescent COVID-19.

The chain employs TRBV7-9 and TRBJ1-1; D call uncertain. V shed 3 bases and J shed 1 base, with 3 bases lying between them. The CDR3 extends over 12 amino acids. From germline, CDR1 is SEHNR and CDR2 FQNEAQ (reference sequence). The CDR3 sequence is CASSFGNTEAFF. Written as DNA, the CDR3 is TGTGCCAGCAGCTTCGGGAACACTGAAGCTTTCTTT.

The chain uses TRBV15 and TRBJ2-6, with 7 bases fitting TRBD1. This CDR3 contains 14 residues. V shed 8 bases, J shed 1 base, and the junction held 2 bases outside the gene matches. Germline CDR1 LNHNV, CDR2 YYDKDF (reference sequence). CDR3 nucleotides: TGTGCCACCCAACAGGGGTCTGGGGCCAACGTCCTGACTTTC. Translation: CATQQGSGANVLTF.

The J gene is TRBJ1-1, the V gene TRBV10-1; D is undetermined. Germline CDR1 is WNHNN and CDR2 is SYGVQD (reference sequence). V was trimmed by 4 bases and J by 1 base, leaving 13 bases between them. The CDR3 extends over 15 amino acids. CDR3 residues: CASSASMAANTEAFF. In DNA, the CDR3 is TGCGCCAGCAGTGCCTCGATGGCCGCGAACACTGAAGCTTTCTTT.

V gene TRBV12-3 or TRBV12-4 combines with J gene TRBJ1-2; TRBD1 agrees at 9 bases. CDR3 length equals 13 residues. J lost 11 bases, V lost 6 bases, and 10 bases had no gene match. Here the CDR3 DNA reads TGTGCCAGCAGCCTGCCACAGGGGGCTCAATACACCTTC. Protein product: CASSLPQGAQYTF.

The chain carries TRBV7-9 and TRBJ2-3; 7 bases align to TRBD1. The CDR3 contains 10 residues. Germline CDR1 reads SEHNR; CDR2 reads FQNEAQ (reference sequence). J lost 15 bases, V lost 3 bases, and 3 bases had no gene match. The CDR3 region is CASSLTGPYF. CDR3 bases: TGTGCCAGCAGCTTGACAGGGCCCTATTTT.

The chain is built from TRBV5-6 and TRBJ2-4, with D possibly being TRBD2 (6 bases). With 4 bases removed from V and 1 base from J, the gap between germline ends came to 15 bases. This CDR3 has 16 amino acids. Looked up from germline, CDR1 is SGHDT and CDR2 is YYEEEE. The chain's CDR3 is CASSPNRGYAKNIQYF. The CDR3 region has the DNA TGTGCCAGCAGCCCGAACCGGGGGTATGCCAAAAACATTCAGTACTTC.

CDR3 sequence reads: CASSAGQGKGGYTF. CDR3 coding DNA: TGTGCCAGCAGCGCGGGACAGGGGAAGGGTGGCTACACCTTC. This chain joins TRBV5-4 and TRBJ1-2; 10 bases agree with TRBD1. Germline lookup yields CDR1 SGHNT and CDR2 YYREEE (reference sequence). The ends lost 4 bases at V and 7 bases at J; junction bases unmatched: 7. This CDR3 contains 14 residues. The full variable domain, its missing parts supplied by reference TRBV5-4 and TRBJ1-2, is ETGVTQSPTHLIKTRGQQVTLRCSSQSGHNTVSWYQQALGQGPQFIFQYYREEENGRGNFPPRFSGLQFPNYSSELNVNALELDDSALYLCASSAGQGKGGYTFGSGTRLTVV.

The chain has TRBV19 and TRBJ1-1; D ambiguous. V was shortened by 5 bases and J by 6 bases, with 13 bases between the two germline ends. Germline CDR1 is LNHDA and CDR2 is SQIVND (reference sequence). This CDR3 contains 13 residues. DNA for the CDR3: TGTGCCAGTAGTCCCCCCGGGTTGGCTGAAGCTTTCTTT. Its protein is CASSPPGLAEAFF.

The DNA of the CDR3 is TGTGCCACCAGTGATGCCCCTGACAGGGCGACGCCATATGGCTACACCTTC. This sequence encodes CATSDAPDRATPYGYTF. The V and J genes are TRBV24-1 and TRBJ1-2, with 7 bases that match TRBD1. Trimming took 3 bases from V and 5 from J; bases not matched to a gene: 14. The CDR3 consists of 17 residues. CDR1 and CDR2 from the germline V gene are KGHDR and SFDVKD.

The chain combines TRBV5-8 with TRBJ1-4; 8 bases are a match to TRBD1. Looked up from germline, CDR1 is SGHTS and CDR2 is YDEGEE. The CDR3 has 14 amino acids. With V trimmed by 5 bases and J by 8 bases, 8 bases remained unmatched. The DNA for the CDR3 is TGTGCCAGCAGGGACGACAGGGGAGGCGAAAAACTGTTTTTT. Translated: CASRDDRGGEKLFF.

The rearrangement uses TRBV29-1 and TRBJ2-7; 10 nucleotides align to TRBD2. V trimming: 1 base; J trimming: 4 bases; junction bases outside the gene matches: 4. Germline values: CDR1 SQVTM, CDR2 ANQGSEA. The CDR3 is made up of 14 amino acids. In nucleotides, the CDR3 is TGCAGCGTTGAAGTTCCTAGCGGGGGTTACGAGCAGTACTTC. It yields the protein CSVEVPSGGYEQYF.

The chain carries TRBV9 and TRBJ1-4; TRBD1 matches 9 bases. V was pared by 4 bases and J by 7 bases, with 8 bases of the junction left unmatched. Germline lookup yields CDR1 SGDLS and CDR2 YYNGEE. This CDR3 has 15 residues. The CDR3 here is CASSLTGQGFEKLFF. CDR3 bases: TGTGCCAGCAGCCTCACCGGACAGGGGTTTGAAAAACTGTTTTTT.

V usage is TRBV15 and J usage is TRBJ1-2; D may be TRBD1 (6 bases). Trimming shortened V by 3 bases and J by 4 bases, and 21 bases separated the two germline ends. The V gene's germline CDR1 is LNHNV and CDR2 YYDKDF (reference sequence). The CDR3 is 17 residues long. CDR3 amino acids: CATSRVGAGARSYGYTF. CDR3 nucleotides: TGTGCCACCAGCAGGGTGGGTGCGGGGGCGCGATCCTATGGCTACACCTTC.

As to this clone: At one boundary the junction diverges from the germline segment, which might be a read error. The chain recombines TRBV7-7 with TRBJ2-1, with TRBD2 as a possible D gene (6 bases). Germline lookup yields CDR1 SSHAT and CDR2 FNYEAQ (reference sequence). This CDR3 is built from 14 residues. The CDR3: CASSLGEAGNEQFF. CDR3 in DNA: TGTGCTAGCAGCTTAGGAGAAGCGGGCAATGAGCAGTTCTTC. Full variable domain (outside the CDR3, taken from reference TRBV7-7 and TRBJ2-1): GAGVSQSPRYKVTKRGQDVTLRCDPISSHATLYWYQQALGQGPEFLTYFNYEAQPDKSGLPSDRFSAERPEGSISTLTIQRTEQRDSAMYRCASSLGEAGNEQFFGPGTRLTVL.

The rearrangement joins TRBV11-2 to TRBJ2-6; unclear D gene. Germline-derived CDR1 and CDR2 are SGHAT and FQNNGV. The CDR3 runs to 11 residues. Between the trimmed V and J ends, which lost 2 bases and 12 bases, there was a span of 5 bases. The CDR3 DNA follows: TGTGCCAGCAGCTTATCCGTCGTCCTGACTTTC. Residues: CASSLSVVLTF.

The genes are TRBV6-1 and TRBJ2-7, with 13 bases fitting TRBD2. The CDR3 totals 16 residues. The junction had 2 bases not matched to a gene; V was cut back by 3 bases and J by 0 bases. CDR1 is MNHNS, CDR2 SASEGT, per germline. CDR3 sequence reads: CASSDGLAGASYEQYF. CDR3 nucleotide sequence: TGTGCCAGCAGTGACGGACTAGCGGGGGCCTCCTACGAGCAGTACTTC.

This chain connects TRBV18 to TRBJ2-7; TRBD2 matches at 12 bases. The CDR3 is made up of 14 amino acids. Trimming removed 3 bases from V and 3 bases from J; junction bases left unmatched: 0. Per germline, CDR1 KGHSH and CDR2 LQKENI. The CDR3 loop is CASSPGLAGYEQYF. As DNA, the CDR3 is TGTGCCAGCTCACCGGGACTAGCGGGCTACGAGCAGTACTTC.

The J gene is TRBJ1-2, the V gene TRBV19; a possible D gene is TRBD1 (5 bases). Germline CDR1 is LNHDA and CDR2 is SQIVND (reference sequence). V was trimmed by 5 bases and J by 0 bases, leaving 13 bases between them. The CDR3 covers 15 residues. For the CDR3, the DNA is TGTGCCAGTAGTCCAGGACGGGGGGCTAACTATGGCTACACCTTC. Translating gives CASSPGRGANYGYTF.

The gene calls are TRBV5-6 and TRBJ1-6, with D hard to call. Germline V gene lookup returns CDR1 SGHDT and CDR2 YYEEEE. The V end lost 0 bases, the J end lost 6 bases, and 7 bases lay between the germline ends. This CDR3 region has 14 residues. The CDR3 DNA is TGTGCCAGCAGCTTGGGGCAGTTTAATTCACCCCTCCACTTT. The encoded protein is CASSLGQFNSPLHF.

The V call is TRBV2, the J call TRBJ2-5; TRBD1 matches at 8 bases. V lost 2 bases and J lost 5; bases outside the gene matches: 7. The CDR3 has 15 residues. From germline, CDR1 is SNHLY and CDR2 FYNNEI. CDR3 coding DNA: TGTGCCAGCAGTGAACAGGCAGGGGGCTTGGAGACCCAGTACTTC. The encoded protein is CASSEQAGGLETQYF.

CDR3 sequence: CASRPEQRGKLFF. CDR3 sequence (DNA): TGTGCCAGTAGACCAGAACAAAGAGGAAAACTGTTTTTT. The chain is built from TRBV19 and TRBJ1-4, with D unclear. The V gene lost 6 bases and the J gene lost 10 bases, with 15 bases spanning the gap. The germline CDR1 and CDR2 sequences are LNHDA and SQIVND (reference sequence). This CDR3 has 13 residues.

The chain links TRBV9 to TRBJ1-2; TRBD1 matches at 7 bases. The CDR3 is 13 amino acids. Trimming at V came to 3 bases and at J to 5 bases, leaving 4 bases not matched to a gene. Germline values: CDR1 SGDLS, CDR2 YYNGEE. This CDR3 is CASSADRVYGYTF. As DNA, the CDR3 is TGTGCCAGCAGCGCCGACAGGGTTTATGGCTACACCTTC.

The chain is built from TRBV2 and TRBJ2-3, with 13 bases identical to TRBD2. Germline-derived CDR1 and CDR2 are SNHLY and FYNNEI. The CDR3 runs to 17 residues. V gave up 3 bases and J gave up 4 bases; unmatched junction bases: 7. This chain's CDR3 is CASSEAKTSGGADTQYF. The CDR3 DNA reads TGTGCCAGCAGTGAGGCTAAAACTAGCGGGGGGGCAGATACGCAGTATTTT. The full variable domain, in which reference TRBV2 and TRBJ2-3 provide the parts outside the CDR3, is EPEVTQTPSHQVTQMGQEVILRCVPISNHLYFYWYRQILGQKVEFLVSFYNNEISEKSEIFDDQFSVERPDGSNFTLKIRSTKLEDSAMYFCASSEAKTSGGADTQYFGPGTRLTVL.

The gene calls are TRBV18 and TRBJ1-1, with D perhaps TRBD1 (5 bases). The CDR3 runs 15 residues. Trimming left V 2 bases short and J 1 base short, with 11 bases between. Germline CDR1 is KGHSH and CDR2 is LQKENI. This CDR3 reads CASSPIGARNTEAFF. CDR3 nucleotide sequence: TGTGCCAGCTCACCAATTGGGGCAAGGAACACTGAAGCTTTCTTT.

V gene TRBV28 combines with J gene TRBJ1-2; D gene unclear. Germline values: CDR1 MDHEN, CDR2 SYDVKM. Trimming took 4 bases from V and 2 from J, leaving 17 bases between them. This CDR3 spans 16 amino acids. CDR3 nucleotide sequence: TGTGCCAGCAGTTCCATAGCGTACAGACAAAACTATGGCTACACCTTC. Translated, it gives CASSSIAYRQNYGYTF.

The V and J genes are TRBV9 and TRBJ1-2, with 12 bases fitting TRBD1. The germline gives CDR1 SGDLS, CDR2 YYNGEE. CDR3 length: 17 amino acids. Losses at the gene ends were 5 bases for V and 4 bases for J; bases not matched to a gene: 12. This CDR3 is CASSRRGQGAVGYGYTF. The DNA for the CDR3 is TGTGCCAGCAGTCGCCGGGGACAGGGGGCCGTTGGCTATGGCTACACCTTC.